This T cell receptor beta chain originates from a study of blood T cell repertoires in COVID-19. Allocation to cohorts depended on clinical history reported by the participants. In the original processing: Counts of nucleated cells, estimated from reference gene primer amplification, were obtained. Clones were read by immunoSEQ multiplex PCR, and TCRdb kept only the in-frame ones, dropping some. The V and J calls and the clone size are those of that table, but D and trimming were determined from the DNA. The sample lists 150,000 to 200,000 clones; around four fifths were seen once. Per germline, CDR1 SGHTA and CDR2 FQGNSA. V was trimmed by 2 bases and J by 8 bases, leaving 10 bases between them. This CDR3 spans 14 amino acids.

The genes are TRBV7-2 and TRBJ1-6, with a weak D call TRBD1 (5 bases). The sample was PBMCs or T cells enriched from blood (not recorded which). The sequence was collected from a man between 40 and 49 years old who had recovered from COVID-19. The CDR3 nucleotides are TGTGCCAGCAGCTTACCTGGACATTATTCACCCCTCCACTTT. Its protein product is CASSLPGHYSPLHF.